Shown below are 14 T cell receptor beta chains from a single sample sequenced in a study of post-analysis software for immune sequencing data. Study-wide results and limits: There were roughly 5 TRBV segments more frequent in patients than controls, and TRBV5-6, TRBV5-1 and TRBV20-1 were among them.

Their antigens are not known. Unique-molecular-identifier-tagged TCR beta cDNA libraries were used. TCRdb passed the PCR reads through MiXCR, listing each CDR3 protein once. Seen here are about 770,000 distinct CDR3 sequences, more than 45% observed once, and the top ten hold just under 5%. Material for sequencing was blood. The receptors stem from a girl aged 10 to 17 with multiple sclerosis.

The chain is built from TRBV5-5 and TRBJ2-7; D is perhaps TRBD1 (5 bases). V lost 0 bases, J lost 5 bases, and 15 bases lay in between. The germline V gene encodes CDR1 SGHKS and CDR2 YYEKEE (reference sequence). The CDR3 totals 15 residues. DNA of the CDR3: TGTGCCAGCAGCTTGGCCCGACAGAGCAAGCACGAGCAGTACTTC. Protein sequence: CASSLARQSKHEQYF.

DNA of the CDR3: TGTGCCAGCAGTGCCAGTCACAGGGGGAATTACAATGAGCAGTTCTTC. Translating gives CASSASHRGNYNEQFF. The chain uses TRBV27 and TRBJ2-1; 8 positions agree with TRBD1. Germline CDR1 reads MNHEY; CDR2 reads SMNVEV (reference sequence). This CDR3 comprises 16 residues. V shed 5 bases and J 4 bases; nucleotides not matched to a gene: 10.

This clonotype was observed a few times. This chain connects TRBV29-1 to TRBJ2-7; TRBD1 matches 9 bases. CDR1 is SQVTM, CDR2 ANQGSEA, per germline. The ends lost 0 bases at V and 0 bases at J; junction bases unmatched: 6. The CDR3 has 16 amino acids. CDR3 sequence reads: CSVEEGADRGSYEQYF. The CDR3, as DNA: TGCAGCGTTGAAGAGGGGGCGGACAGGGGCTCCTACGAGCAGTACTTC.

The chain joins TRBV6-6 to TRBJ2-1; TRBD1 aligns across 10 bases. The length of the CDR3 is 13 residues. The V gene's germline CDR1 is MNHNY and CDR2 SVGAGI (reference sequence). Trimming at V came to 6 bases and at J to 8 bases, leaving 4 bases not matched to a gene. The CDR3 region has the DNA TGTGCCAGCAGCTGGACAGGGGGTCATGAGCAGTTCTTC. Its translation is CASSWTGGHEQFF.

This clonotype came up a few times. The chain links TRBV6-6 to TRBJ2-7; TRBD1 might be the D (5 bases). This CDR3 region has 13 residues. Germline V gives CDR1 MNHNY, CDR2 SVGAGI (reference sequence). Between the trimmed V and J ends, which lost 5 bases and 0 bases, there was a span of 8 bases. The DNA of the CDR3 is TGTGCCAGCAGTAAGACAGACTCCTACGAGCAGTACTTC. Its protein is CASSKTDSYEQYF.

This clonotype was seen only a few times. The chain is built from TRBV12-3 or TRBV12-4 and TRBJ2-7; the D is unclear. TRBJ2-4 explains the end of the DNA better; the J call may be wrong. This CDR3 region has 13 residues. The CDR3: CASSPSTLNIQYF. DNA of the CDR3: TGTGCCAGCAGTCCATCGACCTTAAACATTCAGTACTTC.

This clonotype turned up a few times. The CDR3 coding sequence is TGTGCCAGCAGCTTCAGGGACAGGCCTATGGGCTACACCTTC. As protein: CASSFRDRPMGYTF. The chain combines TRBV7-9 with TRBJ1-2, with TRBD1 identical over 8 bases. CDR3 length: 14 amino acids. Looked up from germline, CDR1 is SEHNR and CDR2 is FQNEAQ (reference sequence). Losses at the gene ends were 3 bases for V and 8 bases for J; bases not matched to a gene: 8.

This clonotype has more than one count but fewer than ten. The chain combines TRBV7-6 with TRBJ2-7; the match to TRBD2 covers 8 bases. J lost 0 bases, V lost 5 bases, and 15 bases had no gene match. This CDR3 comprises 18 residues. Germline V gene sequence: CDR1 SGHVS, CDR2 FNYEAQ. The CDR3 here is CASSDGLAQREDSYEQYF. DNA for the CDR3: TGTGCCAGCAGCGACGGACTAGCCCAACGGGAAGACTCCTACGAGCAGTACTTC.

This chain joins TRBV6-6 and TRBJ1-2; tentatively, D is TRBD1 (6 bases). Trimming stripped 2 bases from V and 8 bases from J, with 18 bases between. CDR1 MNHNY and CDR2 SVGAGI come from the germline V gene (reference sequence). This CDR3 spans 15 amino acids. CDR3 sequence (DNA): TGTGCCAGCAGTTACCCCGGACAGTCCCTAGGAGGCTACACCTTC. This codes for CASSYPGQSLGGYTF.

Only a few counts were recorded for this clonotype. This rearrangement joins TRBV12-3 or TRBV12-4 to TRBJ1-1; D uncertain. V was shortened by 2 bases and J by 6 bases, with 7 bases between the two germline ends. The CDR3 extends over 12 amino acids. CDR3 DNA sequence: TGTGCCAGCAGTTTAAGAAGAGCTGAAGCTTTCTTT. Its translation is CASSLRRAEAFF.

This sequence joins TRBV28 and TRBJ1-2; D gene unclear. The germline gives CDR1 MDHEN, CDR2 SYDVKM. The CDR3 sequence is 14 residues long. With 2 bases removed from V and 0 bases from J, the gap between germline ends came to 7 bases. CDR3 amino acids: CASSLGSTNYGYTF. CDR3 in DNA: TGTGCCAGCAGTTTAGGGTCCACTAACTATGGCTACACCTTC.

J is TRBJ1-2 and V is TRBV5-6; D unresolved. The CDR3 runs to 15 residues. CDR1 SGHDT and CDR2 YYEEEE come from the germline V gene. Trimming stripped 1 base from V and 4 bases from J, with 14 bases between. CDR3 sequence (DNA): TGTGCCAGCAGCTTGTCAGAGGGAGTATCCTATGGCTACACCTTC. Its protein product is CASSLSEGVSYGYTF.

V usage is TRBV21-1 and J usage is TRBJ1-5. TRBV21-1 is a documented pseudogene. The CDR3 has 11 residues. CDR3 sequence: CASTFLQPQHF. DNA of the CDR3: TGTGCCAGCACCTTTCTTCAGCCCCAGCATTTT.

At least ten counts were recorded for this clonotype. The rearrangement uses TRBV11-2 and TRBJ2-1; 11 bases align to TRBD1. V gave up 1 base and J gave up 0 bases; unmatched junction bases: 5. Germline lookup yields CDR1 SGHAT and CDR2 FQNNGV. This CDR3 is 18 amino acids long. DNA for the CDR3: TGTGCCAGCAGCTTAGTTTTCGGGACAGGGGGCTCCTACAATGAGCAGTTCTTC. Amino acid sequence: CASSLVFGTGGSYNEQFF.